This T cell receptor (beta chain) was identified during a study of tumor-infiltrating lymphocytes in primary liver carcinoma. Study at large: Patients, male and female, were 30 to 69 years old. Staging of the tumors gave T1-T3 N0M0, with widths of roughly 4 to 11 cm.

TCR beta cDNA came from around 0.5 ug total RNA, primed with a constant-region primer. Investigators got TCR beta libraries out of three nested multiplex PCR rounds, done with slightly modified ARM-PCR. The two initial PCR rounds, nine to eleven cycles each, used TRBV1-TRBV30 forward and C-beta reverse primers. TCRdb called the multiplex PCR reads again in MiXCR, with one record for every CDR3 protein. This sample carries tens of thousands of distinct CDR3 sequences, approximately 73% of them seen once, and the ten largest clones take about 15%. Notes on this clonotype: Its target is not known. At one end the junction does not follow the germline gene, possibly because of a read error.

Each 20-30 mg portion of unsorted bulk tissue served as the source for co-extraction of RNA and DNA. Study-wide results and caveats: A significantly higher top-250-clone fraction was found in tumors than in blood (p = 0.039). The overlap of tumor-adjacent and tumor-blood pairs was smaller than that of tumor region pairs.

The CDR3 is made up of 15 amino acids. CDR1 is MNHEY, CDR2 SVGAGI, per germline. This chain connects TRBV6-5 to TRBJ2-3; 12 bases agree with TRBD2. This receptor was obtained from a man in his forties with primary liver carcinoma and hepatitis B virus infection. The material sequenced was liver tumor tissue from sampling region 4. The subset was: tumor region T4, right-lateral pole. CDR3 loop: CASNSGLAGTGTQYF. In DNA form, the CDR3 reads TGTGCTAGCAACTCAGGACTAGCGGGAACAGGTACGCAGTATTTT.